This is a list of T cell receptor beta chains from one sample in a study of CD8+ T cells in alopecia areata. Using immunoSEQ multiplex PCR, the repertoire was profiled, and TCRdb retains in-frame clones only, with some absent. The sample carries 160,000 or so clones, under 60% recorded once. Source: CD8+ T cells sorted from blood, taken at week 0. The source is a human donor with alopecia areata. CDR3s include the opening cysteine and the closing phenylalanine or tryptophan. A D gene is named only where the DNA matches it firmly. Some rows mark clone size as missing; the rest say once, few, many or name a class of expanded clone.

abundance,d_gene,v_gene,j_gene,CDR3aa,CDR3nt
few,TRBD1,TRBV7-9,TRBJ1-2,CASSLWDREGYGYTF,TGTGCCAGCAGCCTATGGGACAGGGAAGGCTATGGCTACACCTTC
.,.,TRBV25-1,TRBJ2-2,CASSESGGHRAGELFF,TGTGCCAGCAGTGAATCAGGGGGGCATCGAGCCGGGGAGCTGTTTTTT
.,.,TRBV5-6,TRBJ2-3,CASSYGTTDTQYF,TGTGCCAGCAGCTACGGGACCACAGATACGCAGTATTTT
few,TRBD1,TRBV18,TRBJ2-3,CASSPPGQGRTDTQYF,TGTGCCAGCTCACCACCGGGACAGGGGCGCACAGATACGCAGTATTTT
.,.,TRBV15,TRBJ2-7,CATSSQTPGEQYF,TGTGCCACCAGCAGCCAGACCCCCGGGGAGCAGTACTTC
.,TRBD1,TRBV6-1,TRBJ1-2,CASSESGGGDYTF,TGTGCCAGCAGTGAATCAGGAGGGGGCGACTACACCTTC
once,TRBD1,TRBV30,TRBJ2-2,CAWSLGQGAGTGELFF,TGTGCCTGGAGTTTGGGACAGGGGGCCGGCACCGGGGAGCTGTTTTTT
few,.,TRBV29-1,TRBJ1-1,CSVIGVFAEAFF,TGCAGCGTTATAGGGGTCTTCGCTGAAGCTTTCTTT
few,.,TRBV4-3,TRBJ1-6,CASSPGRGGESPLHF,TGCGCCAGCAGCCCCGGCCGAGGGGGGGAATCACCCCTCCACTTT
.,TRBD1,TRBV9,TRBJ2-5,CASSVEGGGRGETQYF,TGTGCCAGCAGCGTAGAGGGTGGAGGCAGGGGGGAGACCCAGTACTTC
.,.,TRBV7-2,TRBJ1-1,CASSLGLGLTEAFF,TGTGCCAGCAGCTTAGGTCTGGGCTTGACTGAAGCTTTCTTT
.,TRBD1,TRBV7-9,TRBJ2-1,CASRQDRDEQFF,TGTGCCAGCAGACAAGACAGGGATGAGCAGTTCTTC
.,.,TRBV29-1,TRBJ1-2,CSVGLGYNYGYTF,TGCAGCGTTGGGCTTGGATACAACTATGGCTACACCTTC
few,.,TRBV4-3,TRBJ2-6,CASSQDVLVGANVLTF,TGCGCCAGCAGCCAAGATGTCTTGGTTGGGGCCAACGTCCTGACTTTC
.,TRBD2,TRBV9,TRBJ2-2,CASISGTSEYTGELFF,TGTGCCAGCATATCCGGGACTAGCGAGTACACCGGGGAGCTGTTTTTT
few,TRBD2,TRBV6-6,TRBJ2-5,CASRALAGRQETQYF,TGTGCCAGCAGAGCTTTAGCGGGGCGCCAAGAGACCCAGTACTTC
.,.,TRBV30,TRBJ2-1,CAWSLTNGNEQFF,TGTGCCTGGAGCCTTACTAATGGGAATGAGCAGTTCTTC
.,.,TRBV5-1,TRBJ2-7,CASSSSSSYEQYF,TGCGCCAGCAGCTCTTCAAGCTCCTACGAGCAGTACTTC
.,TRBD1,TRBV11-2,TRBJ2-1,CASSFGTGVYEQFF,TGTGCCAGCAGCTTCGGGACAGGGGTTTATGAGCAGTTCTTC
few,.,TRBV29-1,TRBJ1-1,CSVEDLLRGSENTEAFF,TGCAGCGTTGAAGATTTATTACGGGGGAGCGAGAACACTGAAGCTTTCTTT
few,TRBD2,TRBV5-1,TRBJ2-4,CASTASGGGIQYF,TGCGCCAGCACGGCGAGCGGGGGTGGCATTCAGTACTTC
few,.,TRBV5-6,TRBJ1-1,CASSLADGNTEAFF,TGTGCCAGCAGCTTGGCCGACGGGAACACTGAAGCTTTCTTT
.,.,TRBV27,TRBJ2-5,CASSFGQGSKTQYF,TGTGCCAGCAGTTTTGGGCAGGGTTCCAAGACCCAGTACTTC
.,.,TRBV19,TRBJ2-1,CASSRGSRSYNEQFF,TGTGCCAGTAGTCGGGGGTCTCGGTCCTACAATGAGCAGTTCTTC
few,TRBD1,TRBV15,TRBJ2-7,CATSRGTGGNEQYF,TGTGCCACCAGCAGAGGGACAGGGGGCAACGAGCAGTACTTC
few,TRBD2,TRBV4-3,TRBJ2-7,CASSQRLAGFDEQYF,TGCGCCAGCAGCCAAAGACTAGCGGGGTTCGACGAGCAGTACTTC
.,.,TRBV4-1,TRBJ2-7,CASSQGLEQYF,TGCGCCAGCAGCCAGGGCCTCGAGCAGTACTTC
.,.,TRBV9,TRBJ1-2,CASSVALGGSAGYGYTF,TGTGCCAGCAGCGTAGCCCTCGGGGGGTCGGCGGGCTATGGCTACACCTTC
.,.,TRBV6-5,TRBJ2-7,CASSYSWGSWDEQYF,TGTGCCAGCAGTTACTCCTGGGGTAGCTGGGACGAGCAGTACTTC
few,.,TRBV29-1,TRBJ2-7,CSVKLNEQYF,TGCAGCGTAAAGTTAAACGAGCAGTACTTC
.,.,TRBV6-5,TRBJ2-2,CASSYVSNTGELFF,TGTGCCAGCAGTTATGTCTCGAACACCGGGGAGCTGTTTTTT
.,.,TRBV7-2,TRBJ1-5,CASSPNGGGHSNQPQHF,TGTGCCAGCAGCCCCAACGGGGGGGGCCATAGCAATCAGCCCCAGCATTTT
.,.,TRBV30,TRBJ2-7,CAWSRGVARRQYF,TGTGCCTGGAGCCGAGGGGTAGCTAGGCGGCAGTACTTC
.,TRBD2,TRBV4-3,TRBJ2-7,CASSQDSGLAGVYEQYF,TGCGCCAGCAGCCAAGATTCCGGACTAGCGGGGGTTTACGAGCAGTACTTC
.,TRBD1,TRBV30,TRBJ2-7,CAWSLGQGAYEQYF,TGTGCCTGGAGTTTAGGACAGGGGGCCTACGAGCAGTACTTC
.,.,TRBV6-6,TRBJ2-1,CASSLGNNEQFF,TGTGCCAGCAGCCTAGGCAACAATGAGCAGTTCTTC
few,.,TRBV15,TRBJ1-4,CATSTQANEKLFF,TGTGCCACCAGCACACAGGCCAATGAAAAACTGTTTTTT
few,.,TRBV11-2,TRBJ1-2,CASSFGGINYGYTF,TGTGCCAGCAGCTTCGGAGGCATAAACTATGGCTACACCTTC
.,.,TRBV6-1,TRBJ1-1,CASSEVGDDTEAFF,TGTGCCAGCAGTGAAGTTGGGGATGACACTGAAGCTTTCTTT
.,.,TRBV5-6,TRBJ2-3,CASSLYPVGVAAQKRTQYF,TGTGCCAGCAGCTTGTACCCGGTGGGGGTAGCGGCTCAGAAGCGTACGCAGTATTTT
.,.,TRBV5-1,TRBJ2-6,CASSPKQGSGANVLTF,TGCGCCAGCAGCCCTAAACAGGGCTCTGGGGCCAACGTCCTGACTTTC
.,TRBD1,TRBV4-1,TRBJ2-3,CASSQDGQGADTQYF,TGCGCCAGCAGCCAAGACGGGCAGGGGGCAGATACGCAGTATTTT
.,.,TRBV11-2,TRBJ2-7,CASSSRGYEQYF,TGTGCCAGCAGCTCCAGGGGTTACGAGCAGTACTTC
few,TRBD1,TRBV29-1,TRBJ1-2,CSVELQGAHGYTF,TGCAGCGTTGAATTACAGGGGGCGCATGGCTACACCTTC
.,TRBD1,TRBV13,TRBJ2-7,CASSLDRGYEQYF,TGTGCCAGCAGCTTGGACAGGGGCTACGAGCAGTACTTC
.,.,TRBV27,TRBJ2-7,CASSLARGREQYF,TGTGCCAGCAGTTTAGCGAGGGGACGCGAGCAGTACTTC
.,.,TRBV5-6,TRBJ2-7,CASSLGAGVYEQYF,TGTGCCAGCAGTCTTGGGGCAGGGGTCTACGAGCAGTACTTC
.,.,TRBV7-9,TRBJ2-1,CASSFRAGAYNEQFF,TGTGCCAGCAGCTTCAGGGCGGGCGCCTACAATGAGCAGTTCTTC
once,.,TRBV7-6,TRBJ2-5,CASSLRSGEETQYF,TGTGCCAGCAGCTTACGGTCAGGGGAAGAGACCCAGTACTTC
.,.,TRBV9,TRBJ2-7,CASSVGGGIDEQYF,TGTGCCAGCAGCGTAGGTGGAGGGATAGACGAGCAGTACTTC
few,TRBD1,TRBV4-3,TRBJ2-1,CASSQDRDRGNEQFF,TGCGCCAGCAGCCAAGATCGGGACAGAGGTAATGAGCAGTTCTTC